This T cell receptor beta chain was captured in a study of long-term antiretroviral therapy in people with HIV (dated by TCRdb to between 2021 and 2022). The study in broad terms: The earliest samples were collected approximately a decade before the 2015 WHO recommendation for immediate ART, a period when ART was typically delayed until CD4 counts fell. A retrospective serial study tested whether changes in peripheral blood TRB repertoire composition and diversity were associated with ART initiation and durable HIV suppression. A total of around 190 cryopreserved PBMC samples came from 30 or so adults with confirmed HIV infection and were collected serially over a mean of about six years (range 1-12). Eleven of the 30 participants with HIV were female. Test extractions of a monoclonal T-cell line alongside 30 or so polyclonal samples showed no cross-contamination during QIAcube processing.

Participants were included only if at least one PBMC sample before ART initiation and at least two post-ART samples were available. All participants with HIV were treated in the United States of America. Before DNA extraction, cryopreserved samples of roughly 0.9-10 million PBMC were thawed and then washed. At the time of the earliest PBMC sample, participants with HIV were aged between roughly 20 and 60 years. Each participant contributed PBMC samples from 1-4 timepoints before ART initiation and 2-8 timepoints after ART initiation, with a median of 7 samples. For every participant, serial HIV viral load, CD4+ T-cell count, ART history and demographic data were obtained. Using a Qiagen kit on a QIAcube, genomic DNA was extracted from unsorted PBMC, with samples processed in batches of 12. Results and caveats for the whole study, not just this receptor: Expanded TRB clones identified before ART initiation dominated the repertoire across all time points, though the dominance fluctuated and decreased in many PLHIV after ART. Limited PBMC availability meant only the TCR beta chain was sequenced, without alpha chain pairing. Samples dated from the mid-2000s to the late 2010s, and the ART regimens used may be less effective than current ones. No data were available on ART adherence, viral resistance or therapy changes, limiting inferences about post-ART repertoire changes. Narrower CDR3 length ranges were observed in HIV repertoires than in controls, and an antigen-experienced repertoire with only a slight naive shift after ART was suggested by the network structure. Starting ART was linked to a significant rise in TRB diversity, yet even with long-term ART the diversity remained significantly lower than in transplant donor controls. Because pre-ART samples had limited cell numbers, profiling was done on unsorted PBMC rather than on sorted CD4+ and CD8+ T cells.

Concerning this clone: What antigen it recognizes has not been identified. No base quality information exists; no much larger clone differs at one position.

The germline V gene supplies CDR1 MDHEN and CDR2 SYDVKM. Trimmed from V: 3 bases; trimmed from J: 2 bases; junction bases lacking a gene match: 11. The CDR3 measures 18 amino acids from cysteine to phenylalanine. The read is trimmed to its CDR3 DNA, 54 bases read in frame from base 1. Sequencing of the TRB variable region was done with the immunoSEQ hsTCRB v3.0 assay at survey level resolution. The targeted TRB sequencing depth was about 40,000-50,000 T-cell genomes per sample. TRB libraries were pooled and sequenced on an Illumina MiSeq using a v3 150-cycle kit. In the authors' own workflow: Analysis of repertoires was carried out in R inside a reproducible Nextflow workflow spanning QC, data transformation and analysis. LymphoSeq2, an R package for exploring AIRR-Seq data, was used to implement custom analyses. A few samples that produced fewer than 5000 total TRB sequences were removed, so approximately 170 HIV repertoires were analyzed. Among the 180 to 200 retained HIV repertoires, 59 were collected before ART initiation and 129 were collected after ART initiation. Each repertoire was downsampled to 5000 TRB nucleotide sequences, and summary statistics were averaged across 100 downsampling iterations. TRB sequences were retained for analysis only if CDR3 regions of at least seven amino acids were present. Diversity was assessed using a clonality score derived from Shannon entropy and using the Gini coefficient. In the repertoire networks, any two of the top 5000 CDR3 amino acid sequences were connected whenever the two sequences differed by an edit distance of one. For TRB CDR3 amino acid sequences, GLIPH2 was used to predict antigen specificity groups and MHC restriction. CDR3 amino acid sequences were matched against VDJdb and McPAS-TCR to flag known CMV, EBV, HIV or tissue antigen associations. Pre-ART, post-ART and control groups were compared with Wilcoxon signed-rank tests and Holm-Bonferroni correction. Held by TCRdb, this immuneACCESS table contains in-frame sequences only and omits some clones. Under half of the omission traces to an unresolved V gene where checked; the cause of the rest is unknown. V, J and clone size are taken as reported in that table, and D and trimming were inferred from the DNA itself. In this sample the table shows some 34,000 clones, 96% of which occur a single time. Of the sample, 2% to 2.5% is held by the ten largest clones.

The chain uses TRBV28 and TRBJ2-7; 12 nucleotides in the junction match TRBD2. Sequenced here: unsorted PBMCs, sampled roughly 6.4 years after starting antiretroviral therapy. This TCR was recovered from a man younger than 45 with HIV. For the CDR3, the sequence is CASSFVFRLAGGTYEQYF. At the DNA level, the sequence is TGTGCCAGCAGTTTTGTTTTTAGGCTAGCGGGAGGGACCTACGAGCAGTACTTC.